Sequencing of this TCR beta chain was carried out in a study of cytomegalovirus exposure and HLA in healthy donors. This PCR relied on a set of 60 Vbeta primers and 13 Jbeta primers. Method: immunoSEQ multiplex PCR; TCRdb's copy keeps in-frame clones and lacks some. The sample includes some 150,000 clones, under 70% of them seen just once. This CDR3 contains 16 residues. V lost 0 bases, J lost 2 bases, and 4 bases stayed unmatched. Germline assignment: CDR1 MNHEY and CDR2 SVGAGI. Study findings and constraints: The authors later found HLA-associated TCR beta chains more clonally expanded than equally common others. Presence/absence results assume similar sequencing depth per donor, which may not hold. The study designated 150 to 200 TCR beta chains cytomegalovirus-associated.

Healthy bone marrow donors supplied every sample. About this clone: As yet, its antigen is unknown.

The V call is TRBV6-5, the J call TRBJ2-3, with 8 positions matching TRBD1. This receptor was obtained from a woman aged 25 to 45 in good health and CMV-seropositive. The sample taken for sequencing was PBMCs. This CDR3 reads CASSYSRQGLTDTQYF. The CDR3 DNA is TGTGCCAGCAGTTACTCCCGACAGGGGCTCACAGATACGCAGTATTTT.